This T cell receptor (beta chain) was recovered during a study of blood T cell repertoires in COVID-19. At the level of the study: Material from acute and convalescent COVID-19 was sourced from the United States, Italy and Spain. Sources were T cells, B-cell-depleted T cells, or PBMCs; the material itself was cDNA or gDNA.

In the authors' workflow: Nucleated cell counts were estimated from reference gene primer amplification. Method: immunoSEQ multiplex PCR; TCRdb's copy keeps in-frame clones and lacks some. Clonal size and the V and J genes are those of that table, whereas D and trimming came from the DNA. Among approximately 81,000 clones listed, about 88% were seen once. This CDR3 spans 18 amino acids. Trimming at V came to 2 bases and at J to 7 bases, leaving 14 bases not matched to a gene. Germline V gene lookup returns CDR1 ENHRY and CDR2 SYGVKD. This receptor was taken from a man aged 65 to 79 with active or convalescent COVID-19. J is TRBJ1-4 and V is TRBV10-3, with TRBD1 matching 9 bases. The sample was peripheral blood. The CDR3 coding sequence is TGTGCCATCAGTGAGGGACAGGGGAGGAGTGTGGGGGGTGAAAAACTGTTTTTT. It yields the protein CAISEGQGRSVGGEKLFF.